This passage covers 2 T cell receptor beta chains from one sample sequenced in a study of OX40 agonist ivuxolimab in advanced cancers. Libraries were prepared by immunoSEQ multiplex PCR; TCRdb keeps only in-frame clonotypes and omits some of them. The sample lists approximately 49,000 clones; roughly 85% were seen once. Material: CD4+ or CD8+ T cells sorted from blood, obtained in a trial of the OX40 agonist ivuxolimab. The origin of the receptors is an adult with an advanced solid tumor such as melanoma, head and neck, liver or kidney cancer.

The table lists this clone with a few counts. The V gene is TRBV15, the J gene TRBJ1-2; D not certain. Germline-derived CDR1 and CDR2 are LNHNV and YYDKDF (reference sequence). The ends were cut back, 5 bases at V and 0 bases at J, with 19 bases in the middle. This CDR3 spans 17 amino acids. CDR3 DNA sequence: TGTGCCACCAGCCTGACCCTAACGGACTTAGCTAACTATGGCTACACCTTC. Protein: CATSLTLTDLANYGYTF.

This chain uses TRBV7-8 with TRBJ2-2, with unresolved D. The V end lost 11 bases, the J end lost 5 bases, and 9 bases lay between the germline ends. The CDR3 has 11 amino acids. CDR1 is SGHVS, CDR2 FQNEAQ, per germline. For the CDR3, the DNA is TGTGCCGGATATAAAACCGGGGAGCTGTTTTTT. Protein product: CAGYKTGELFF.